Listed below are T cell receptor beta chains from one sample, sequenced in a study of early T cells in non-severe SARS-CoV-2 infection. Each CDR3 protein is one row after TCRdb ran MiXCR on the 5' RACE reads. The data show some 63,000 distinct CDR3 sequences, about an eighth seen once. The sequencing sample was made of whole blood. These receptors all come from an adult who was a healthcare worker with PCR-confirmed SARS-CoV-2 infection or an uninfected control (not recorded which). Both conserved end residues are part of each CDR3.

V | length | CDR3
TRBV12-3/TRBV12-4 | 15 | CASSLGTGLNSPLHF
TRBV20-1 | 16 | CSAREGGSGYNSPLHF
TRBV5-5 | 16 | CASSPLFGLAGVEQYF
TRBV7-2 | 13 | CASSLRGGNTIYF
TRBV30 | 14 | CAWRPRGTTYEQYF
TRBV12-3/TRBV12-4 | 17 | CASSLGGTGGLNTEAFF
TRBV7-6 | 15 | CASSLSGGALNTQYF
TRBV6-1 | 14 | CASSDGGATDTQYF
TRBV4-2 | 17 | CASSQESPGAASYEQYF
TRBV19 | 15 | CASSTDRARTGELFF
TRBV7-2 | 13 | CASRGTAGTEAFF
TRBV3-1 | 16 | CASSQDWRRWNTEAFF
TRBV7-8 | 14 | CASSELASTDTQYF
TRBV5-6 | 15 | CASSRPSGVYNEQFF
TRBV9 | 12 | CASSVEGREQFF
TRBV5-5 | 14 | CASSPLREGSGYTF
TRBV29-1 | 19 | CSVGRGTGSPIWGAYEQYF
TRBV10-3 | 15 | CAIRANEGMNTEAFF
TRBV29-1 | 14 | CSVETPVANYGYTF
TRBV4-2 | 15 | CASSQDGSWGGEQYF
TRBV29-1 | 12 | CSVGRGGETQYF
TRBV7-3 | 15 | CASSYRGLSTDTQYF
TRBV18 | 12 | CASSMGNYEQYF
TRBV4-3 | 13 | CASSPKDTDTQYF
TRBV7-2 | 15 | CASRQTGVAMDTQYF
TRBV24-1 | 15 | CATSDPRAGQETQYF
TRBV18 | 17 | CASSPGQRGTGVQPQHF
TRBV27 | 16 | CASRQSTGANNSPLHF
TRBV7-9 | 14 | CASRRGAITDTQYF
TRBV12-5 | 13 | CASGKQEGETQYF
TRBV10-3 | 11 | CAISESEGYTF
TRBV5-8 | 16 | CASSLGRGGGWETQYF
TRBV4-1 | 17 | CASSQGGGWGYASPLHF
TRBV7-9 | 11 | CASSSPHEQFF